This T cell receptor (beta chain) was documented in a study of Ad26.COV2.S vaccination and SARS-CoV-2 variants. Study information: Donor participated within the Ad26.COV2.S arm of the COV1001 trial. Ad26.COV2.S shots went into the muscle once or twice, 56 days apart.

The treatment: about 20 received Ad26.COV2.S at low or high dose, single or two shots; 5 received placebo; per-sample allocation not given. On day 63 after the first injection, vaccine and placebo recipients gave samples. Using immunoSEQ multiplex PCR, the repertoire was profiled, and TCRdb retains in-frame clones only, with some absent. The table records 330,000 or so clones, 90% of them present only once. Per germline, CDR1 MNHEY and CDR2 SVGAGI. Trimming left V 7 bases short and J 5 bases short, with 13 bases between. The CDR3 contains 13 residues. This TCR was recovered from a person between 18 and 59 years old who received the Ad26.COV2.S COVID-19 vaccine or a placebo. The chain employs TRBV6-5 and TRBJ2-3, with D unclear. The sample consisted of peripheral blood, taken in a trial of Ad26.COV2.S vaccine versus placebo. CDR3 loop: CASMALVGDTQYF. As DNA, the CDR3 is TGTGCCAGCATGGCTCTAGTTGGAGATACGCAGTATTTT.